This T cell receptor (beta chain) was captured by sequencing in a study of blood T cell repertoires in COVID-19. About the research overall: The United States, Italy and Spain supplied acute and convalescent COVID-19 samples. PBMCs, B-cell-depleted T cells, or T cells were the source of the cDNA or gDNA that made up the material.

Germline V gene sequence: CDR1 MNHNS, CDR2 SASEGT. The CDR3 runs to 15 residues. V gave up 3 bases and J gave up 5 bases; unmatched junction bases: 5. This clone came up once. Generated by immunoSEQ multiplex PCR, the TCRdb table keeps only in-frame clones and is missing some. The sample includes 90,000 to 130,000 clones, about two thirds of them seen just once. The sequence was collected from a woman aged 40 to 50 with acute or convalescent COVID-19. The chain couples TRBV6-1 to TRBJ2-2; 8 bases line up with TRBD1. The sequencing sample was made of peripheral blood. CDR3 sequence (DNA): TGTGCCAGCAGTGAGTGGCAGGGGGCAACCGGGGAGCTGTTTTTT. Protein product: CASSEWQGATGELFF.